The 8 T cell receptor beta chains reported below all come from one sample, sequenced in a study of post-analysis software for immune sequencing data. Notes on the study in general: There were five or six TRBV segments more frequent in patients than controls, and TRBV5-6, TRBV5-1 and TRBV20-1 were among them.

The library was made from cDNA and included unique molecular identifiers. TCRdb called the PCR reads again in MiXCR, with one record for every CDR3 protein. Of about 820,000 distinct CDR3 sequences listed, about 53% are singletons. Their specific antigens are unknown. Sample: blood. These receptors were collected from a girl between 10 and 17 years old with multiple sclerosis.

The chain links TRBV11-2 to TRBJ1-1; possibly TRBD1 for D (6 bases). The CDR3 consists of 14 residues. Germline CDR1 and CDR2: SGHAT and FQNNGV. Trimming cost V 2 bases and J 7 bases, with 14 bases left between them. The DNA for the CDR3 is TGTGCCAGCAGCTTATGGGCAGGGGATAATGAAGCTTTCTTT. Translating gives CASSLWAGDNEAFF.

The count of this clonotype is one. The chain is built from TRBV12-3 or TRBV12-4 and TRBJ2-1, with 9 bases lining up with TRBD1. CDR3 length equals 17 residues. The V segment lost 6 bases and the J segment 2 bases; nucleotides outside the gene matches: 11. The CDR3 DNA is TGTGCCAGCAGCGTAATCGGGACAGGGATCACCTACAATGAGCAGTTCTTC. Its protein product is CASSVIGTGITYNEQFF.

The V and J genes are TRBV5-1 and TRBJ1-5; 8 nucleotides line up with TRBD1. V lost 4 bases and J lost 4; bases outside the gene matches: 13. CDR1 and CDR2 (germline): SGHRS, YFSETQ. The CDR3 runs 17 residues. This CDR3 is CASSLAPGQGGNQPQHF. The CDR3, as DNA: TGCGCCAGCAGCCTGGCGCCCGGACAGGGAGGGAATCAGCCCCAGCATTTT.

The chain couples TRBV29-1 to TRBJ1-1; D might be TRBD1 (6 bases). There are 11 residues in the CDR3. Deletions cut 4 bases from V and 10 bases from J, with 13 bases between. Germline V CDR1 and CDR2: SQVTM, ANQGSEA. CDR3 amino acids: CSVAGVHGAFF. The DNA of the CDR3 is TGCAGCGTTGCAGGGGTCCATGGAGCTTTCTTT. The full variable domain, in which reference TRBV29-1 and TRBJ1-1 provide the parts outside the CDR3, is SAVISQKPSRDICQRGTSLTIQCQVDSQVTMMFWYRQQPGQSLTLIATANQGSEATYESGFVIDKFPISRPNLTFSTLTVSNMSPEDSSIYLCSVAGVHGAFFGQGTRLTVV.

This chain joins TRBV27 and TRBJ2-5, with 9 bases that match TRBD2. The germline V gene has CDR1 MNHEY and CDR2 SMNVEV (reference sequence). V shed 6 bases and J 5 bases; nucleotides not matched to a gene: 13. This CDR3 is 16 amino acids long. The CDR3 loop reads CASRLLGGRGRETQYF. CDR3 in DNA: TGTGCCAGCAGACTCCTAGGCGGGAGGGGGCGGGAGACCCAGTACTTC.

The chain employs TRBV5-1 and TRBJ2-5; 10 nucleotides align to TRBD2. V shed 2 bases and J 11 bases; nucleotides not matched to a gene: 15. This CDR3 comprises 16 residues. The germline CDR1 and CDR2 sequences are SGHRS and YFSETQ. CDR3 in DNA: TGCGCCAGCAGCTTCAGCGGGAGGGCCTCGTTTCAGGAGCAGTACTTC. Amino acid sequence: CASSFSGRASFQEQYF.

The chain is built from TRBV19 and TRBJ1-4; D not resolved. The CDR3 loop spans 15 amino acids. V lost 3 bases and J lost 1, with 9 bases in between. The germline gives CDR1 LNHDA, CDR2 SQIVND (reference sequence). The CDR3 DNA sequence: TGTGCCAGTAGTATGGGTTGGATAACTAATGAAAAACTGTTTTTT. Amino acid sequence: CASSMGWITNEKLFF.

In regard to this clonotype: The junction departs from the called germline gene at one end, perhaps through a read error. The CDR3: CAGSVSTSGRSADNEQFF. CDR3 nucleotides: TGTGCCGGCAGCGTTTCGACTAGCGGGCGTTCAGCGGACAATGAGCAGTTCTTC. The rearrangement links TRBV9 to TRBJ2-1; 10 bases match TRBD2. Germline CDR1 is SGDLS and CDR2 is YYNGEE. This CDR3 has 18 amino acids.